Listed here are 25 T cell receptor beta chains from one sample, sequenced in a study of blood T cell repertoires in COVID-19. Repertoires were generated with immunoSEQ multiplex PCR, while TCRdb's copy carries only in-frame clones and drops some. The sample lists over 130,000 clones; about nine tenths were seen once. Sequencing was done on a sample of peripheral blood. The receptors were sampled from a human donor with COVID-19, enrolled during active disease. The donor label of this sample is uncertain.

The rearrangement joins TRBV10-3 to TRBJ2-3; the D gene is possibly TRBD2 (6 bases). The germline V gene encodes CDR1 ENHRY and CDR2 SYGVKD. Trimming removed 3 bases from V and 2 bases from J, with 12 bases in between. CDR3 length: 15 residues. The CDR3 loop is CAISEGTDYTDTQYF. The CDR3 region has the DNA TGTGCCATCAGTGAAGGGACTGACTACACAGATACGCAGTATTTT.

The chain links TRBV6-6 to TRBJ2-1; 7 bases are a match to TRBD1. J gave up 3 bases and V 8 bases, and 4 bases lay outside the gene matches. The CDR3 spans 13 residues. CDR1 is MNHNY, CDR2 SVGAGI, per germline (reference sequence). CDR3 in amino acids: CASRRDSYNEQFF. Here the CDR3 DNA reads TGTGCCAGCCGTCGGGACAGCTACAATGAGCAGTTCTTC.

The chain is built from TRBV6-1 and TRBJ2-3; maybe TRBD1 (6 bases). This CDR3 is built from 14 residues. V lost 3 bases, J lost 9 bases, and 16 bases lay in between. Germline V gives CDR1 MNHNS, CDR2 SASEGT. In DNA form, the CDR3 reads TGTGCCAGCAGTGAGATCTCTGGGACATCGACGCAGTATTTT. The encoded protein is CASSEISGTSTQYF.

The chain couples TRBV7-6 to TRBJ2-3, with 8 nucleotides matching TRBD2. After removal of 4 bases from V and 6 bases from J, the junction contained 9 bases not matched to a gene. The CDR3 has 15 residues. Germline V gene data show CDR1 as SGHVS and CDR2 as FNYEAQ. CDR3 nucleotides: TGTGCCAGCAGCTCCGCCCGGGGGGGGAGGGATACGCAGTATTTT. Translating it yields CASSSARGGRDTQYF.

The V and J genes are TRBV9 and TRBJ1-5; weak D call: TRBD1 (6 bases). In germline, CDR1 is SGDLS, CDR2 YYNGEE. This CDR3 is built from 15 residues. V lost 4 bases and J 2 bases, leaving 13 bases between the germline ends. The CDR3 bases are TGTGCCAGCAGCCCTTCAGGGGTGGGCAATCAGCCCCAGCATTTT. This encodes CASSPSGVGNQPQHF.

The V call is TRBV10-3, the J call TRBJ1-6; possibly TRBD1 for D (5 bases). The V gene's germline CDR1 is ENHRY and CDR2 SYGVKD. The germline V and J ends were trimmed by 2 bases and 10 bases, with 12 bases remaining between them. The CDR3 is 14 amino acids. CDR3 sequence (DNA): TGTGCCATCAGTGAGGGCAGGGTCCAATCACCCCTCCACTTT. Translation gives CAISEGRVQSPLHF.

The V gene is TRBV6-1, the J gene TRBJ2-4, with 7 bases identical to TRBD1. The CDR3 totals 16 residues. Unmatched junction bases numbered 6, after V lost 0 bases and J lost 4 bases. The germline V gene has CDR1 MNHNS and CDR2 SASEGT. Here the CDR3 reads CASSEANRGNKNIQYF. CDR3 DNA: TGTGCCAGCAGTGAAGCTAACAGGGGAAATAAAAACATTCAGTACTTC.

J is TRBJ2-1 and V is TRBV10-1, with 9 bases identical to TRBD2. Germline-derived CDR1 and CDR2 are WNHNN and SYGVQD (reference sequence). Trimming took 4 bases from V and 2 from J; bases not matched to a gene: 6. This CDR3 contains 16 residues. The CDR3 bases are TGCGCCAGCAGTGTTGCGGGAGGGCCACCCTACAATGAGCAGTTCTTC. Translation: CASSVAGGPPYNEQFF.

The CDR3 region has the DNA TGTGCCAGCAGTTTAAGTCAGGAGGAGGGAAAACTGTTTTTT. Translation: CASSLSQEEGKLFF. The rearrangement uses TRBV28 and TRBJ1-4; no firm D call. This CDR3 spans 14 amino acids. Trimming stripped 2 bases from V and 10 bases from J, with 14 bases between. Germline V gene lookup returns CDR1 MDHEN and CDR2 SYDVKM. Using reference TRBV28 and TRBJ1-4 for the parts outside the CDR3, the full variable domain is DVKVTQSSRYLVKRTGEKVFLECVQDMDHENMFWYRQDPGLGLRLIYFSYDVKMKEKGDIPEGYSVSREKKERFSLILESASTNQTSMYLCASSLSQEEGKLFFGSGTQLSVL.

This rearrangement joins TRBV4-2 to TRBJ2-2; unclear D gene. This CDR3 region has 16 residues. Germline CDR1 and CDR2: LGHNA and YNFKEQ. V lost 0 bases to trimming and J lost 0 bases, with 8 bases between them. Here the CDR3 reads CASSQEALSNTGELFF. Written as DNA, the CDR3 is TGTGCCAGCAGCCAAGAAGCCTTATCGAACACCGGGGAGCTGTTTTTT.

This clone turned up a few times. This chain links TRBV9 with TRBJ2-1, with D tentatively TRBD1 (5 bases). V was cut by 4 bases and J by 2 bases, with 13 bases left in between. Germline assignment: CDR1 SGDLS and CDR2 YYNGEE. CDR3 length: 15 residues. Here the CDR3 reads CASSFQGGAYNEQFF. The CDR3 nucleotides read TGTGCCAGCAGCTTCCAGGGTGGGGCCTACAATGAGCAGTTCTTC. The variable domain in full, completed from reference TRBV9 and TRBJ2-1, reads DSGVTQTPKHLITATGQRVTLRCSPRSGDLSVYWYQQSLDQGLQFLIQYYNGEERAKGNILERFSAQQFPDLHSELNLSSLELGDSALYFCASSFQGGAYNEQFFGPGTRLTVL.

The chain carries TRBV5-5 and TRBJ1-2, with 12 positions matching TRBD1. The CDR3 has 15 residues. V shed 5 bases, J shed 4 bases, and the junction held 6 bases outside the gene matches. From germline, CDR1 is SGHKS and CDR2 YYEKEE (reference sequence). The CDR3 loop is CASRYGTGGVYGYTF. CDR3 coding DNA: TGTGCCAGCAGATACGGGACAGGGGGCGTCTATGGCTACACCTTC.

The rearrangement links TRBV6-5 to TRBJ1-1; a weak D match, TRBD1 (5 bases). Germline loops: CDR1 MNHEY, CDR2 SVGAGI. The CDR3 totals 13 residues. V lost 6 bases and J 8 bases, leaving 16 bases between the germline ends. The CDR3 sequence is CASSLDGGWEAFF. The CDR3 DNA is TGTGCCAGCAGCCTCGATGGGGGGTGGGAAGCTTTCTTT.

The chain is built from TRBV7-6 and TRBJ2-7; a possible D gene is TRBD2 (7 bases). Deletions cut 5 bases from V and 3 bases from J, with 17 bases between. This CDR3 contains 15 residues. The germline gives CDR1 SGHVS, CDR2 FNYEAQ. Written as DNA, the CDR3 is TGTGCCAGCAGCAACACAGGGAGGGGGGTCTACGAGCAGTACTTC. It is translated as CASSNTGRGVYEQYF.

V is TRBV5-7 and J is TRBJ2-3; TRBD2 might be the D (7 bases). TRBV5-7 is placed among ORFs of uncertain function. The CDR3 extends over 17 amino acids. V lost 8 bases to trimming and J lost 10 bases, with 32 bases between them. CDR3: CASPSRDRGGGISPQYF. DNA for the CDR3: TGTGCCAGTCCTAGCCGAGATCGAGGGGGGGGGATCTCCCCGCAGTATTTT.

V and J are TRBV2 and TRBJ1-1; possibly TRBD1 for D (5 bases). In germline, CDR1 is SNHLY, CDR2 FYNNEI. The V end lost 2 bases, the J end lost 1 base, and 8 bases lay between the germline ends. The CDR3 sequence is 14 residues long. CDR3 in amino acids: CASSERGGNTEAFF. As DNA, the CDR3 is TGTGCCAGCAGTGAACGGGGGGGGAACACTGAAGCTTTCTTT. Based on the CDR3 plus reference TRBV2 and TRBJ1-1, the full variable domain is EPEVTQTPSHQVTQMGQEVILRCVPISNHLYFYWYRQILGQKVEFLVSFYNNEISEKSEIFDDQFSVERPDGSNFTLKIRSTKLEDSAMYFCASSERGGNTEAFFGQGTRLTVV.

The rearrangement uses TRBV11-2 and TRBJ1-2; D gene unclear. Germline assignment: CDR1 SGHAT and CDR2 FQNNGV. This CDR3 is 13 amino acids long. Between the trimmed V and J ends, which lost 0 bases and 8 bases, there was a span of 10 bases. CDR3 region: CASSLDSLGGYTF. CDR3 in DNA: TGTGCCAGCAGCTTAGACTCCCTCGGGGGCTACACCTTC.

Here the CDR3 reads CASSISGFVDTQYF. CDR3 nucleotide sequence: TGTGCCAGTAGTATTAGCGGGTTTGTAGATACGCAGTATTTT. The V and J genes are TRBV19 and TRBJ2-3; TRBD2 agrees at 7 bases. Trimming at V came to 3 bases and at J to 5 bases, leaving 5 bases not matched to a gene. The CDR3 runs to 14 residues. Looked up from germline, CDR1 is LNHDA and CDR2 is SQIVND (reference sequence).

V and J are TRBV18 and TRBJ2-7; 10 nucleotides align to TRBD1. Trimming cost V 2 bases and J 3 bases; bases outside gene matches: 4. Germline-derived CDR1 and CDR2 are KGHSH and LQKENI. CDR3 length: 15 residues. CDR3 nucleotides: TGTGCCAGCTCACCAGGGACAGGGGAACACTACGAGCAGTACTTC. Amino acids: CASSPGTGEHYEQYF.

The J gene is TRBJ2-5, the V gene TRBV6-5; D may be TRBD2 (7 bases). The germline V gene encodes CDR1 MNHEY and CDR2 SVGAGI. The CDR3 has 15 amino acids. V was pared by 6 bases and J by 7 bases, with 21 bases between. The CDR3 nucleotides are TGTGCCAGCAGACGGAGTACGGGGGGCGGAGCGACCCAGTACTTC. Translating gives CASRRSTGGGATQYF.

The V gene is TRBV5-1, the J gene TRBJ2-2, with 9 bases that match TRBD1. Germline-derived CDR1 and CDR2 are SGHRS and YFSETQ. The V segment lost 3 bases and the J segment 7 bases; nucleotides outside the gene matches: 7. CDR3 size: 15 residues. The CDR3 DNA sequence: TGCGCCAGCAGCTCAGGGGACAGGGAAAGCGGGGAGCTGTTTTTT. It yields the protein CASSSGDRESGELFF.

This rearrangement joins TRBV11-3 to TRBJ1-2, with D unclear. The germline V gene encodes CDR1 SGHNT and CDR2 YENEEA. V was pared by 0 bases and J by 12 bases, with 17 bases between. The CDR3 has 14 residues. In DNA, the CDR3 is TGTGCCAGCAGCTTAGAGGCAGTTGGAGGCGGCCACACCTTC. Translation: CASSLEAVGGGHTF.

In DNA, the CDR3 is TGTGCCAGCAGTCGGCGGGGGGGCAAGGGGGAGACCCAGTACTTC. It encodes CASSRRGGKGETQYF. This chain uses TRBV7-6 with TRBJ2-5; 9 positions agree with TRBD2. Germline loops: CDR1 SGHVS, CDR2 FNYEAQ. With V trimmed by 6 bases and J by 5 bases, 10 bases remained unmatched. CDR3 length: 15 amino acids.

The V call is TRBV5-4, the J call TRBJ1-1, with 11 bases that match TRBD1. The CDR3 is made up of 18 amino acids. Germline CDR1 SGHNT, CDR2 YYREEE (reference sequence). Trimming at V came to 2 bases and at J to 0 bases, leaving 9 bases not matched to a gene. The CDR3 bases are TGTGCCAGCAGCTTAGGACAGGGGGCGTTATCTGTGAACACTGAAGCTTTCTTT. Protein product: CASSLGQGALSVNTEAFF.

The chain links TRBV4-1 to TRBJ2-5, with 12 nucleotides matching TRBD2. Germline assignment: CDR1 MGHRA and CDR2 YSYEKL. The trim removed 4 bases at V and 5 bases at J, leaving 17 bases unmatched. This CDR3 contains 19 residues. The CDR3 is CASSRVGGGTSGRRETQYF. CDR3 nucleotide sequence: TGCGCCAGCAGCCGGGTAGGGGGTGGGACTAGCGGGCGAAGGGAGACCCAGTACTTC.